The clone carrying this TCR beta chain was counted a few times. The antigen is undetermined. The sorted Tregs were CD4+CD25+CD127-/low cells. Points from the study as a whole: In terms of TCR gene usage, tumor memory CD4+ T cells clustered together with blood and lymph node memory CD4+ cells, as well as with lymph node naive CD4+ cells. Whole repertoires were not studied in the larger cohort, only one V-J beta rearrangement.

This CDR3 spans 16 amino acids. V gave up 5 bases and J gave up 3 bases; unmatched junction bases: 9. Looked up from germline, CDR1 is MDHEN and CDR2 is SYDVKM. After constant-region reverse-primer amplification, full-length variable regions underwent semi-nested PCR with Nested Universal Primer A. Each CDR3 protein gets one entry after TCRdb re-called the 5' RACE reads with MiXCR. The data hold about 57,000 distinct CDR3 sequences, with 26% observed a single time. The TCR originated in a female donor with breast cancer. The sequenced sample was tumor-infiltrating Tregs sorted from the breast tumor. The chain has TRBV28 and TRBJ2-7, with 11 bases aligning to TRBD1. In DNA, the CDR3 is TGTGCCAGCAGTACCGGGACAGGGGGAAAAGACTACGAGCAGTACTTC. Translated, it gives CASSTGTGGKDYEQYF. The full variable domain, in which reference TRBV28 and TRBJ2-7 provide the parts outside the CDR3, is DVKVTQSSRYLVKRTGEKVFLECVQDMDHENMFWYRQDPGLGLRLIYFSYDVKMKEKGDIPEGYSVSREKKERFSLILESASTNQTSMYLCASSTGTGGKDYEQYFGPGTRLTVT.